The sequence of this T cell receptor (beta chain) was determined in a study of shared clonotypes between healthy human individuals. Study outcomes and limitations: In four donors, around 4.8% of naive CD4 clonotypes appeared in common. Even with large depth, rarefaction showed that sorted-subset sequencing was incomplete.

Genomic DNA of each subset was evenly split across several immunoSEQ plates. Sequencing was performed with immunoSEQ multiplex PCR; in TCRdb, only in-frame clones are kept and a portion is missing. The data hold nearly 1 million clones, with approximately 76% observed a single time. As to this clone: Its antigen is as yet unknown.

The germline V gene encodes CDR1 SGHDN and CDR2 FVKESK. V dropped 5 bases and J dropped 7; count of bases not matched to a gene: 3. The CDR3 contains 13 residues. Source material: memory CD4+ T cells sorted from blood. The subset is: CD45RA-negative fraction. The receptor comes from a man in his late teens or twenties in good health. The rearrangement uses TRBV14 and TRBJ1-2; TRBD1 matches 11 bases. The CDR3 protein is CASSFGTGGGYTF. Here the CDR3 DNA reads TGTGCCAGCAGCTTTGGGACAGGGGGTGGCTACACCTTC.